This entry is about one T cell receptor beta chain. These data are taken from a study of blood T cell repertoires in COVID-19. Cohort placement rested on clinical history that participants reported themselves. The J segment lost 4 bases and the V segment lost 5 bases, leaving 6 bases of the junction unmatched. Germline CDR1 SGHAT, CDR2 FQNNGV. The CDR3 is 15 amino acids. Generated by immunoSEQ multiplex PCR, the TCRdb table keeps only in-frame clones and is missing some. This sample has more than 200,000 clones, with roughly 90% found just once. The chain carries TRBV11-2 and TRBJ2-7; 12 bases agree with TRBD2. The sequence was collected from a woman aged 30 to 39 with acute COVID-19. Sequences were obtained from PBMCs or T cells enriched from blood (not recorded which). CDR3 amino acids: CASSPRTSGIYEQYF. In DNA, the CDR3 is TGTGCCAGCAGCCCGCGGACTAGCGGGATATACGAGCAGTACTTC. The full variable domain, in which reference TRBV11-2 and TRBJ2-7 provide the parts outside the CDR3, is EAGVAQSPRYKIIEKRQSVAFWCNPISGHATLYWYQQILGQGPKLLIQFQNNGVVDDSQLPKDRFSAERLKGVDSTLKIQPAKLEDSAVYLCASSPRTSGIYEQYFGPGTRLTVT.